The rows below give T cell receptor beta chains drawn from one sample of a study of response to subunit inactivated influenza vaccine. In TCRdb, the RT-PCR reads were re-called with MiXCR into one record per CDR3 protein. Of about 780,000 distinct CDR3 sequences in the sample, around 20% were seen once. The material sequenced was PBMCs from blood, taken approximately 5 days after vaccination. The receptors stem from a man in his fifties or sixties who received an inactivated influenza vaccine. The CDR3 runs from the conserved cysteine through the conserved F or W. The D gene is left open where the match is weak. A row's size may be missing; if present it is once, few, many or a size class.

d_call | clone_size | j_call | v_call | cdr3_aa | cdr3_nt
. | . | TRBJ1-1 | TRBV20-1 | CSASRGPYMNTEAFF | TGCAGTGCTAGTAGGGGTCCCTATATGAACACTGAAGCTTTCTTT
. | . | TRBJ1-2 | TRBV15 | CATSQDKDYGYTF | TGTGCCACCAGCCAAGATAAGGACTATGGCTACACCTTC
. | . | TRBJ2-2 | TRBV2 | CAVRGDTGELFF | TGTGCGGTCAGGGGAGACACCGGGGAGCTGTTTTTT
. | . | TRBJ2-2 | TRBV4-3 | CASSQVQDTGELFF | TGCGCCAGCAGCCAAGTACAAGATACCGGGGAGCTGTTTTTT
. | few | TRBJ1-1 | TRBV11-2 | CASSRAVGSEAFF | TGTGCCAGCAGCCGAGCGGTCGGATCCGAAGCTTTCTTT
. | . | TRBJ2-7 | TRBV4-3 | CASSQDAGKPYEQYF | TGCGCCAGCAGCCAAGATGCCGGCAAACCCTACGAGCAGTACTTC
. | . | TRBJ2-2 | TRBV7-2 | CASSAAGTINTGELFF | TGTGCCAGCAGCGCCGCCGGGACAATTAACACCGGGGAGCTGTTTTTT
TRBD2 | few | TRBJ2-7 | TRBV6-2/TRBV6-3 | CASRNGGTSGGYEQYF | TGTGCCAGCCGAAATGGCGGGACTAGCGGGGGTTACGAGCAGTACTTC
. | . | TRBJ2-7 | TRBV7-2 | CASRTGRTQTYEQYF | TGTGCCAGCAGGACGGGGAGGACTCAAACCTACGAGCAGTACTTC
. | few | TRBJ2-2 | TRBV4-1 | CASSQGRLGLSPGELFF | TGCGCCAGCAGCCAGGGCAGGCTAGGACTATCCCCCGGGGAGCTGTTTTTT
TRBD1 | . | TRBJ1-3 | TRBV7-2 | CASRTGGIGNTIYF | TGTGCCAGCAGAACAGGGGGCATCGGAAACACCATATATTTT
. | . | TRBJ1-2 | TRBV28 | CASSNSRPSANYGYTF | TGTGCCAGCAGTAATTCTCGTCCATCAGCTAACTATGGCTACACCTTC
. | few | TRBJ2-1 | TRBV24-1 | CATSDLKGPEQFF | TGTGCCACCAGTGATTTAAAAGGGCCTGAGCAGTTCTTC
. | many | TRBJ2-1 | TRBV20-1 | CSARGRGLGYNEQFF | TGCAGTGCTAGAGGAAGGGGTTTGGGATACAATGAGCAGTTCTTC
. | . | TRBJ2-3 | TRBV6-1 | CASTVRGNPDTQYF | TGTGCCAGCACCGTACGAGGCAACCCGGATACGCAGTATTTT
. | few | TRBJ2-5 | TRBV7-2 | CASSPNTGKTQYF | TGTGCCAGCAGCCCTAACACGGGGAAGACCCAGTACTTC
TRBD2 | many | TRBJ2-3 | TRBV10-3 | CAINAGGSTDTQYF | TGTGCCATCAATGCGGGGGGGAGCACAGATACGCAGTATTTT
TRBD2 | . | TRBJ2-1 | TRBV29-1 | CSVEDWLAGGNEQFF | TGCAGCGTTGAAGATTGGCTAGCGGGGGGCAATGAGCAGTTCTTC
. | once | TRBJ2-6 | TRBV21-1 | CASSDPGQVASGANVLTF | .
TRBD2 | few | TRBJ2-3 | TRBV7-8 | CASSSRTRTDTQYF | TGTGCCAGCAGCTCTCGGACTAGAACAGATACGCAGTATTTT
. | few | TRBJ2-3 | TRBV24-1 | CATSDYRRTDTQYF | TGTGCCACCAGTGATTACCGTCGCACAGATACGCAGTATTTT
TRBD1 | many | TRBJ2-2 | TRBV20-1 | CSARDLGQGAGELFF | TGCAGTGCTAGAGATTTGGGACAGGGGGCCGGGGAGCTGTTTTTT
. | few | TRBJ2-3 | TRBV9 | CASSVAFSDGTDTQYF | TGTGCCAGCAGCGTAGCTTTCAGCGATGGCACAGATACGCAGTATTTT
. | few | TRBJ1-6 | TRBV6-4 | CASSDTGYSPLHF | TGTGCCAGCAGTGATACAGGTTATTCACCCCTCCACTTT
TRBD1 | . | TRBJ1-5 | TRBV4-2 | CASSQGGQGGQPQHF | TGTGCCAGCAGCCAAGGAGGACAGGGCGGTCAGCCCCAGCATTTT
TRBD1 | few | TRBJ1-1 | TRBV5-6 | CASSHKQGATEAFF | TGTGCCAGCAGCCACAAACAGGGGGCGACTGAAGCTTTCTTT
TRBD2 | few | TRBJ2-7 | TRBV5-1 | CASSLVASGAVSYEQYF | TGCGCCAGCAGCTTGGTGGCTAGCGGGGCCGTATCCTACGAGCAGTACTTC
TRBD2 | few | TRBJ2-1 | TRBV25-1 | CASRDSGRPNNEQFF | TGTGCCAGCAGAGATAGCGGGAGGCCCAACAATGAGCAGTTCTTC
. | . | TRBJ2-3 | TRBV20-1 | CSASGRAGPGTDTQYF | TGCAGTGCTAGTGGCCGTGCGGGGCCGGGCACAGATACGCAGTATTTT
. | . | TRBJ1-1 | TRBV29-1 | CSVRGRMNTEAFF | TGCAGCGTCCGAGGACGGATGAACACTGAAGCTTTCTTT
TRBD1 | . | TRBJ2-7 | TRBV7-2 | CASSFTRGQGYEQYF | TGTGCCAGCAGCTTCACCAGGGGACAGGGGTACGAGCAGTACTTC
TRBD1 | . | TRBJ1-4 | TRBV10-3 | CAISEQGTGGEKLFF | TGTGCCATCAGTGAGCAAGGGACAGGGGGTGAAAAACTGTTTTTT
TRBD2 | few | TRBJ2-7 | TRBV7-2 | CASSSLTSGVLYEQYF | TGTGCCAGCAGCTCTTTGACTAGCGGGGTGCTTTACGAGCAGTACTTC
. | few | TRBJ1-2 | TRBV15 | CATSTVPWTDGYTF | TGTGCCACCAGCACAGTTCCCTGGACAGACGGCTACACCTTC
. | few | TRBJ2-1 | TRBV18 | CASSPQSRGHEQFF | TGTGCCAGCTCACCACAGTCTAGGGGTCATGAGCAGTTCTTC
. | . | TRBJ2-7 | TRBV27 | CASRIHPSYEQYF | TGTGCCAGCAGGATTCACCCGAGCTACGAGCAGTACTTC
. | many | TRBJ2-7 | TRBV29-1 | CSVDYGGNEQYF | TGCAGCGTTGACTACGGTGGGAACGAGCAGTACTTC
TRBD2 | . | TRBJ2-3 | TRBV20-1 | CSARSSGRVWDTQYF | TGCAGTGCTAGGAGCAGCGGGAGGGTTTGGGATACGCAGTATTTT
. | . | TRBJ1-2 | TRBV20-1 | CSVQARGGWGYTF | TGCAGTGTCCAGGCCCGCGGGGGTTGGGGCTACACCTTC
. | many | TRBJ2-7 | TRBV5-1 | CASSMEGRRYEQYF | TGCGCCAGCAGCATGGAAGGCAGAAGGTACGAGCAGTACTTC
. | once | TRBJ2-6 | TRBV20-1 | CSATARGSGANVLTF | TGCAGTGCCACCGCGAGGGGGTCTGGGGCCAACGTCCTGACTTTC
. | few | TRBJ2-7 | TRBV6-6 | CASSYIGREQYF | TGTGCCAGCAGTTACATTGGGCGGGAGCAGTACTTC
TRBD1 | . | TRBJ2-6 | TRBV20-1 | CNARGRPTGANVLTF | TGCAATGCTAGGGGGCGACCTACTGGGGCCAACGTCCTGACTTTC
TRBD2 | . | TRBJ2-3 | TRBV5-5 | CASSRGGGPKVTDTQYF | TGTGCCAGCAGTCGTGGGGGAGGGCCAAAAGTCACAGATACGCAGTATTTT
. | . | TRBJ2-7 | TRBV25-1 | CASSPSTAEQYF | TGTGCCAGCAGTCCCTCGACGGCCGAGCAGTACTTC
TRBD2 | few | TRBJ2-7 | TRBV9 | CASSRGVSEQYF | TGTGCCAGCAGCCGGGGGGTATCCGAGCAGTACTTC
. | . | TRBJ2-7 | TRBV4-2 | CASSQEQRSEQYF | TGTGCCAGCAGCCAAGAACAGAGAAGCGAGCAGTACTTC
TRBD1 | few | TRBJ2-7 | TRBV20-1 | CSAREAGTGAFEQYF | TGCAGTGCTAGAGAGGCCGGGACAGGGGCCTTCGAGCAGTACTTC
TRBD1 | few | TRBJ2-2 | TRBV5-1 | CASSFDRVGAGELFF | TGCGCCAGCAGCTTCGACAGGGTTGGGGCCGGGGAGCTGTTTTTT
. | few | TRBJ1-6 | TRBV4-2 | CASSQEVGRNSPLHF | TGTGCCAGCAGCCAAGAAGTCGGGAGAAATTCACCCCTCCACTTT